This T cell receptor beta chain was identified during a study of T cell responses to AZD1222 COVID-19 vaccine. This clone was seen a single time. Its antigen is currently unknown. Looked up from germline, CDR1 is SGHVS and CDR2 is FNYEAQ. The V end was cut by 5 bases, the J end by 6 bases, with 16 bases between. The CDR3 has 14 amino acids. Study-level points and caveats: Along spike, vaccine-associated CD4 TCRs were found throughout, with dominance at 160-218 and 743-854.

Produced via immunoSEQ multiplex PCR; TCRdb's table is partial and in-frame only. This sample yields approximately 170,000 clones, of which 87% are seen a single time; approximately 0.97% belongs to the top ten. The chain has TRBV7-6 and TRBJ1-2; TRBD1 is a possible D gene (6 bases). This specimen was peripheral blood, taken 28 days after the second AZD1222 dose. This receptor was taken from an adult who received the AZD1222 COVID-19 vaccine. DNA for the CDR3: TGTGCCAGCAGCCCGAAGGACAGCGCCGATGGCTACACCTTC. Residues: CASSPKDSADGYTF.